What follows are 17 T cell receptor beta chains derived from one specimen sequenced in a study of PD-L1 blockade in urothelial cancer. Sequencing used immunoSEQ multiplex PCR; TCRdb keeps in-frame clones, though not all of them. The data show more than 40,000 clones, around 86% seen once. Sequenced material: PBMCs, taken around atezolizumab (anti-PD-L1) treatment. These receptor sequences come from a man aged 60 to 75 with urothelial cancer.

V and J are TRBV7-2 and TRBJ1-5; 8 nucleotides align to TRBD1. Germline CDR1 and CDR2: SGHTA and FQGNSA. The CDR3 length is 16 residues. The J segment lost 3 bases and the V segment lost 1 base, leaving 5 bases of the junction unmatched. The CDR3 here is CASSLVGTGLNQPQHF. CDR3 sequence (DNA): TGTGCCAGCAGCTTAGTCGGGACAGGACTCAATCAGCCCCAGCATTTT.

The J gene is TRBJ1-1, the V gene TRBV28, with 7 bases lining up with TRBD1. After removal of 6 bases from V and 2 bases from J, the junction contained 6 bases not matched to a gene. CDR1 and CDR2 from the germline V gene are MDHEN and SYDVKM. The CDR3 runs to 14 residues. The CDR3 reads CASRAGGPNTEAFF. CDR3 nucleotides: TGTGCCAGCAGAGCAGGGGGACCCAACACTGAAGCTTTCTTT.

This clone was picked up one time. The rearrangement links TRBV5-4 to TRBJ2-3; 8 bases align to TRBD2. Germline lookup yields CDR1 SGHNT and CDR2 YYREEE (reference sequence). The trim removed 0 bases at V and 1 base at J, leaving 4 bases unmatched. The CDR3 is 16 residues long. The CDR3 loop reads CASSLARAGGTDTQYF. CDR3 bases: TGTGCCAGCAGCTTGGCCCGAGCGGGGGGCACAGATACGCAGTATTTT.

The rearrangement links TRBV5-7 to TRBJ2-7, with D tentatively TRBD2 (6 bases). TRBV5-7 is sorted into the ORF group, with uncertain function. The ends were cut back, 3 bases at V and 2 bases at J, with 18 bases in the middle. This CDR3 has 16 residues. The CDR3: CASSSLRGTAPYEQYF. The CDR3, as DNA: TGTGCCAGCAGCTCCCTCCGGGGGACTGCCCCCTACGAGCAGTACTTC.

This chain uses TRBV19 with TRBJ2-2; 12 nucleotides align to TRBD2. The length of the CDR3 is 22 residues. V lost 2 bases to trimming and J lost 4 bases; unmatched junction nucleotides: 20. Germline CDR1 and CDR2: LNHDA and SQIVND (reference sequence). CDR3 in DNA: TGTGCCAGTAGTATACCCCCTCCCTTCCGACTAGCGGGAGTGGGGTCCACCGGGGAGCTGTTTTTT. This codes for CASSIPPPFRLAGVGSTGELFF.

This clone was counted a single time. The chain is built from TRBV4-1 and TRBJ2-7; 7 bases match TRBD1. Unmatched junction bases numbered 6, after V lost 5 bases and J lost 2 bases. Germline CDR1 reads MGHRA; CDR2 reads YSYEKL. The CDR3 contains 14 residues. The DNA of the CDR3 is TGCGCCAGCAGCAGTGACAGGGCCCCCTACGAGCAGTACTTC. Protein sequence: CASSSDRAPYEQYF.

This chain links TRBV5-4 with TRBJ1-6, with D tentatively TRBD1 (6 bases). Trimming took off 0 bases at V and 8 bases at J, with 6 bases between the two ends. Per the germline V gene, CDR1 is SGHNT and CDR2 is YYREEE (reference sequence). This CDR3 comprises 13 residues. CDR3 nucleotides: TGTGCCAGCAGCTTGGGGGGGCATTCACCCCTCCACTTT. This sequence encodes CASSLGGHSPLHF.

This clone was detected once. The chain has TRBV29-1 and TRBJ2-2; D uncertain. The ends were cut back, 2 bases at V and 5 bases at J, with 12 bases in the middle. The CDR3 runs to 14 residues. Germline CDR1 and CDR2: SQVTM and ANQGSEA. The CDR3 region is CSVENRRRTGELFF. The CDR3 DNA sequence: TGCAGCGTTGAAAATAGGAGACGTACCGGGGAGCTGTTTTTT.

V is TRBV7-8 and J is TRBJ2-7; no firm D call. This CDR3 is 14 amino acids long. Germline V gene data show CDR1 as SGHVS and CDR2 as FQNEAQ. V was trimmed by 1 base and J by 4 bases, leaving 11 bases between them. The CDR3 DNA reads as TGTGCCAGCAGCTTAGGACTCGCCGCGTACGAGCAGTACTTC. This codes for CASSLGLAAYEQYF.

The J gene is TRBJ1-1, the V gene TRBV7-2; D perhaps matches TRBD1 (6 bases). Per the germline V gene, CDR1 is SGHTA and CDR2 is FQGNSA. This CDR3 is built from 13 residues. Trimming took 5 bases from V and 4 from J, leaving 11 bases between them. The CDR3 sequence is CASSGDRITEAFF. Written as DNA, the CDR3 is TGTGCCAGCAGCGGAGACAGGATCACTGAAGCTTTCTTT. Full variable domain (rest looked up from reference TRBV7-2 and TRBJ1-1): GAGVSQSPSNKVTEKGKDVELRCDPISGHTALYWYRQSLGQGLEFLIYFQGNSAPDKSGLPSDRFSAERTGGSVSTLTIQRTQQEDSAVYLCASSGDRITEAFFGQGTRLTVV.

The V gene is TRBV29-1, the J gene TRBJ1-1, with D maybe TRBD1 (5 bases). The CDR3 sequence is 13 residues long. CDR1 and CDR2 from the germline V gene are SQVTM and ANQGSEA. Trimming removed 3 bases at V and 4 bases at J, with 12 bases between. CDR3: CSVEAGVGTEAFF. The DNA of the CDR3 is TGCAGCGTTGAGGCGGGGGTGGGCACTGAAGCTTTCTTT.

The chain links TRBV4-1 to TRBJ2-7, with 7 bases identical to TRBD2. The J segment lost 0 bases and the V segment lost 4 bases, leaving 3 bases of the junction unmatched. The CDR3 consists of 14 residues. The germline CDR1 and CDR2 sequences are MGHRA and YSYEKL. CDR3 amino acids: CASSRDYSSYEQYF. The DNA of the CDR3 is TGCGCCAGCAGCCGGGACTACTCCTCCTACGAGCAGTACTTC.

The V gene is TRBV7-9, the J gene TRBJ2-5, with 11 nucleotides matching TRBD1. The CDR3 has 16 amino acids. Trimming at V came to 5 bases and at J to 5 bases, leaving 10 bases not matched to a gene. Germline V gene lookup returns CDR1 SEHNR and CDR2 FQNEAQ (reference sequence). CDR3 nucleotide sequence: TGTGCCAGCAGCAGGACCCTGGGACAGGGGGGGGAGACCCAGTACTTC. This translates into CASSRTLGQGGETQYF.

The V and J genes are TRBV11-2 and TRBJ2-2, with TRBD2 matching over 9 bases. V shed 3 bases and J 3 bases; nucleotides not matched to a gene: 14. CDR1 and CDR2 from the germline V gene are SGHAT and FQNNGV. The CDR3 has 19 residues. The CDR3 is CASSLVLVGLAGYTGELFF. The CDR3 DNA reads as TGTGCCAGCAGCTTGGTTCTAGTGGGGCTAGCGGGGTACACCGGGGAGCTGTTTTTT.

Here the CDR3 DNA reads TGTGCCAGTCAAAGCCAAAAACTAGCGGGTTTGTCTGCGACCGGGGAGCTGTTTTTT. This sequence encodes CASQSQKLAGLSATGELFF. The chain links TRBV19 to TRBJ2-2, with 9 bases that match TRBD2. CDR1 and CDR2 (germline): LNHDA, SQIVND (reference sequence). With V trimmed by 8 bases and J by 5 bases, 21 bases remained unmatched. This CDR3 region has 19 residues.

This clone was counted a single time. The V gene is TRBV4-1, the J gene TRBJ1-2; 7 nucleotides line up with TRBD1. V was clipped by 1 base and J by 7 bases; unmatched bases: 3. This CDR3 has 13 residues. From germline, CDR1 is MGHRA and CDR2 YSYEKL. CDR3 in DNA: TGCGCCAGCAGCCAAGCGACAGGGCTTGGCTACACCTTC. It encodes CASSQATGLGYTF.

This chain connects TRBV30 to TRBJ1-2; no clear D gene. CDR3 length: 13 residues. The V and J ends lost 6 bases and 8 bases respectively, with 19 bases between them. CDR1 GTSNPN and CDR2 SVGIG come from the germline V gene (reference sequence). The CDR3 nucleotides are TGTGCCTGCCCGAGGGCGGAGAGAAGGGGCTACACCTTC. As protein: CACPRAERRGYTF.